The rows below give T cell receptor beta chains drawn from one sample of a study of breast tumors, draining lymph nodes, adjacent tissues. Using its own MiXCR run on the multiplex PCR reads, TCRdb lists one record per CDR3 protein. The sample contains about 230,000 distinct CDR3 sequences, roughly 32% of which appear only once. The sequenced sample was axillary lymph node tissue. The receptors were sampled from a female donor with breast cancer. Some clones in this sample may be carry-over from other donors' samples. CDR3s include the opening cysteine and the closing phenylalanine or tryptophan. The D gene is left open where the match is weak. A clone size is listed for some rows: how often the clone was seen (once, few, many), or a class if it is expanded.

size: many
V: TRBV5-1
D: TRBD2
J: TRBJ2-1
DNA: TGCGCCAGCAGCTTGGTCTCCGGGACTAGCCACAATGAGCAGTTCTTC
CDR3: CASSLVSGTSHNEQFF

size: many
V: TRBV18
D: TRBD2
J: TRBJ2-1
DNA: TGTGCCGGGCTTAGCGGGAGCTCCTACAATGAGCAGTTCTTC
CDR3: CAGLSGSSYNEQFF

size: .
V: TRBV12-3/TRBV12-4
D: TRBD2
J: TRBJ2-1
DNA: TGTGCCAGCAGAGGAGCGCTAGCGGGAGGGCCGGGTAATGAGCAGTTCTTC
CDR3: CASRGALAGGPGNEQFF

size: many
V: TRBV6-1
D: .
J: TRBJ1-5
DNA: TGTGCCAGCAAAGGGGGGCAGGGGTTCAATCAGCCCCAGCATTTT
CDR3: CASKGGQGFNQPQHF

size: many
V: TRBV19
D: TRBD2
J: TRBJ2-5
DNA: TGTGCCAGTAGTAGCGGGGGATCTTTGGAGACCCAGTACTTC
CDR3: CASSSGGSLETQYF

size: .
V: TRBV7-3
D: .
J: TRBJ2-3
DNA: .
CDR3: CASSFYICSAGLAGTTDTQYF

size: many
V: TRBV11-2
D: .
J: TRBJ2-3
DNA: TGTGCCAGCAGCTTAGGGTCTTTACGGCAAGATACGCAGTATTTT
CDR3: CASSLGSLRQDTQYF

size: many
V: TRBV20-1
D: TRBD1
J: TRBJ1-2
DNA: TGCAGTGCTCAAACGGACAGGGGGCATGGCTACACCTTC
CDR3: CSAQTDRGHGYTF

size: many
V: TRBV2
D: .
J: TRBJ1-1
DNA: TGTGCCAGGATTAGTCTGAGTGAAGCTTTCTTT
CDR3: CARISLSEAFF

size: .
V: TRBV30
D: .
J: TRBJ2-7
DNA: TGTGCCTGGGCCGCGAATTACGAGCAGTACTTC
CDR3: CAWAANYEQYF

size: .
V: TRBV19
D: .
J: TRBJ1-5
DNA: TGTGCCAGTAGTAGGCCGTCAGATAGCAATCAGCCCCAGCATTTT
CDR3: CASSRPSDSNQPQHF

size: .
V: TRBV12-3/TRBV12-4
D: .
J: TRBJ1-1
DNA: TGTGCCAGCAGCTCAACAGGTATAAACACTGAAGCTTTCTTT
CDR3: CASSSTGINTEAFF

size: many
V: TRBV6-5
D: .
J: TRBJ2-5
DNA: TGTGCCAGCAGTTACAGGGGGACGGGTCGAGAGACCCAGTACTTC
CDR3: CASSYRGTGRETQYF

size: many
V: TRBV27
D: .
J: TRBJ2-7
DNA: TGTGCCAGCAGTTCGGACCATGGAGCGTACGAGCAGTACTTC
CDR3: CASSSDHGAYEQYF

size: many
V: TRBV5-1
D: TRBD1
J: TRBJ2-2
DNA: TGCGCCAGCAGAGACAGGGTGGACACCGGGGAGCTGTTTTTT
CDR3: CASRDRVDTGELFF

size: many
V: TRBV7-2
D: .
J: TRBJ2-7
DNA: TGTGCCAGCAGCTTATACGGAGGGGGCGAGCAGTACTTC
CDR3: CASSLYGGGEQYF

size: many
V: TRBV30
D: TRBD1
J: TRBJ1-5
DNA: TGTGCCTGGAGTCCAACGGGACAGGGGGCGAATAGCAATCAGCCCCAGCATTTT
CDR3: CAWSPTGQGANSNQPQHF